These 17 T cell receptor beta chains came from one sample sequenced in a study of shared clonotypes between healthy human individuals. In the naive CD8 group, cells lacked CD45RO and were positively selected for CCR7, so terminally differentiated effector memory CD45RA+ cells were left out. Method: immunoSEQ multiplex PCR; TCRdb's copy keeps in-frame clones and lacks some. The data show millions of clones, with under 95% seen just once and about 1.8% held by the top ten. The sample comprised naive CD8+ T cells from PBMCs. The receptors shown here come from a man aged 18 to 29 in good health. Some clones in this sample may be carry-over from other donors' samples.

V gene TRBV27 combines with J gene TRBJ2-1; no reliable D call. CDR1 is MNHEY and CDR2 is SMNVEV in the germline V gene (reference sequence). The CDR3 totals 14 residues. Trimming left V 4 bases short and J 0 bases short, with 7 bases between. In nucleotides, the CDR3 is TGTGCCAGCAGTTACGGTCTCTCCTACAATGAGCAGTTCTTC. It encodes CASSYGLSYNEQFF.

The chain joins TRBV5-1 to TRBJ1-5, with D maybe TRBD1 (6 bases). CDR1 and CDR2 (germline): SGHRS, YFSETQ. This CDR3 has 14 amino acids. The germline V and J ends were trimmed by 1 base and 3 bases, with 8 bases remaining between them. The CDR3 reads CASSLTGPNQPQHF. The CDR3 coding sequence is TGCGCCAGCAGCTTGACAGGGCCCAATCAGCCCCAGCATTTT.

For this clone: The junction differs from germline at one of its ends, possibly a read error. The CDR3 loop is CASSLTGGSGTEAFF. The DNA for the CDR3 is TGTGCCAGCAGCCTAACAGGGGGCTCGGGTACTGAAGCTTTCTTT. The chain recombines TRBV7-3 with TRBJ1-1, with 9 bases fitting TRBD1. This CDR3 comprises 15 residues. The germline CDR1 and CDR2 sequences are SGHTA and FQGTGA. Based on the CDR3 plus reference TRBV7-3 and TRBJ1-1, the full variable domain is GAGVSQTPSNKVTEKGKYVELRCDPISGHTALYWYRQSLGQGPEFLIYFQGTGAADDSGLPNDRFFAVRPEGSVSTLKIQRTERGDSAVYLCASSLTGGSGTEAFFGQGTRLTVV.

This clone appeared once. The chain carries TRBV29-1 and TRBJ2-7; no clear D gene. Germline-derived CDR1 and CDR2 are SQVTM and ANQGSEA. CDR3 size: 14 residues. The V gene lost 7 bases and the J gene lost 6 bases, with 22 bases spanning the gap. The CDR3 DNA reads as TGCAGCGCCCGCCCTGGAAGGGCTCCATCCGAGCAGTACTTC. Protein sequence: CSARPGRAPSEQYF.

The J gene is TRBJ2-2, the V gene TRBV11-2, with unresolved D. V gave up 3 bases and J gave up 5 bases, with 7 bases separating them. This CDR3 contains 13 residues. Germline CDR1 is SGHAT and CDR2 is FQNNGV. CDR3: CASSFPMTGELFF. CDR3 DNA sequence: TGTGCCAGCAGCTTCCCCATGACCGGGGAGCTGTTTTTT.

The table lists this clone with a count of one. This sequence joins TRBV11-2 and TRBJ2-7; 9 nucleotides line up with TRBD1. Germline V CDR1 and CDR2: SGHAT, FQNNGV. Germline trimming cut 4 bases from V and 5 bases from J; bases unmatched to any gene: 0. The CDR3 spans 12 residues. The CDR3 bases are TGTGCCAGCAGCTGGACAGGGGACGAGCAGTACTTC. Protein sequence: CASSWTGDEQYF.

The rearrangement links TRBV4-1 to TRBJ2-7, with 7 nucleotides matching TRBD2. The junction had 9 bases not matched to a gene; V was cut back by 1 base and J by 3 bases. Germline V gene lookup returns CDR1 MGHRA and CDR2 YSYEKL. The CDR3 has 16 residues. In DNA form, the CDR3 reads TGCGCCAGCAGCCAAGCTTGGCTAGCGGTCAACTACGAGCAGTACTTC. This codes for CASSQAWLAVNYEQYF.

V usage is TRBV7-2 and J usage is TRBJ2-1; 11 positions match TRBD2. The CDR3 runs to 16 residues. J was trimmed by 9 bases and V by 1 base; bases with no gene match: 8. In germline, CDR1 is SGHTA, CDR2 FQGNSA. Here the CDR3 DNA reads TGTGCCAGCAGCTTAGGCTTGCTAGCGGGAGGATCTGAGCAGTTCTTC. This sequence encodes CASSLGLLAGGSEQFF.

This sequence joins TRBV4-1 and TRBJ2-2; 14 bases are a match to TRBD2. The CDR3 is 16 amino acids. CDR1 and CDR2 from the germline V gene are MGHRA and YSYEKL. The junction had 3 bases not matched to a gene; V was cut back by 4 bases and J by 5 bases. The CDR3 nucleotides are TGCGCCAGCAGCCTTGGACTAGCGGGAGGAACCGGGGAGCTGTTTTTT. It encodes CASSLGLAGGTGELFF.

The chain uses TRBV7-8 and TRBJ2-3; TRBD2 is a possible D gene (5 bases). Trimming took off 6 bases at V and 10 bases at J, with 26 bases between the two ends. Germline V gene data show CDR1 as SGHVS and CDR2 as FQNEAQ. This CDR3 region has 16 residues. The DNA for the CDR3 is TGTGCCAGCAGATACCTCAAGGGAGACTCGAATCTCGCGCAGTATTTT. It yields the protein CASRYLKGDSNLAQYF.

This chain joins TRBV18 and TRBJ2-1; tentative D call: TRBD1 (5 bases). The CDR3 runs to 13 residues. Germline-derived CDR1 and CDR2 are KGHSH and LQKENI. The V end lost 7 bases, the J end lost 5 bases, and 12 bases lay between the germline ends. The CDR3 spells CASLGVENNEQFF. As DNA, the CDR3 is TGTGCCAGCTTAGGGGTCGAGAACAATGAGCAGTTCTTC.

This clone was detected once. The chain employs TRBV6-5 and TRBJ1-1; weak D call: TRBD1 (5 bases). The germline CDR1 and CDR2 sequences are MNHEY and SVGAGI. The CDR3 contains 13 residues. V lost 9 bases to trimming and J lost 5 bases, with 16 bases between them. CDR3 sequence: CASLPAGKTEAFF. As DNA, the CDR3 is TGTGCCAGTCTTCCCGCAGGGAAGACTGAAGCTTTCTTT.

The chain recombines TRBV7-9 with TRBJ2-5; 11 nucleotides match TRBD2. Germline values: CDR1 SEHNR, CDR2 FQNEAQ (reference sequence). The CDR3 totals 16 residues. The V gene end was trimmed by 3 bases and the J gene end by 7 bases; junction bases not matched to a gene: 10. The CDR3 sequence: CASSFSDLGLAATQYF. As DNA, the CDR3 is TGTGCCAGCAGCTTCTCGGACCTGGGACTAGCGGCGACCCAGTACTTC.

J is TRBJ1-5 and V is TRBV19, with D maybe TRBD1 (6 bases). The CDR3 is 16 residues long. Trimming took off 8 bases at V and 0 bases at J, with 17 bases between the two ends. From germline, CDR1 is LNHDA and CDR2 SQIVND (reference sequence). In DNA, the CDR3 is TGTGCCAGTCGTAACAGGGAAATCTATAGCAATCAGCCCCAGCATTTT. Amino acids: CASRNREIYSNQPQHF.

This chain joins TRBV7-9 and TRBJ1-1; tentatively, D is TRBD1 (5 bases). The V end lost 5 bases, the J end lost 5 bases, and 21 bases lay between the germline ends. Germline loops: CDR1 SEHNR, CDR2 FQNEAQ (reference sequence). The CDR3 contains 16 residues. The CDR3 region has the DNA TGTGCCAGCAGCGACCGGGCGGGGCGTAATTTTACTGAAGCTTTCTTT. It specifies CASSDRAGRNFTEAFF.

This sequence joins TRBV28 and TRBJ2-3; TRBD2 might be the D (6 bases). From germline, CDR1 is MDHEN and CDR2 SYDVKM. The length of the CDR3 is 13 residues. The V gene lost 10 bases and the J gene lost 8 bases, with 19 bases spanning the gap. The CDR3 DNA is TGTGCCACCTCTAGCGCCCTTAGGGGTACGCAGTATTTT. This encodes CATSSALRGTQYF.

CDR3 coding DNA: TGTGCCAGCAGCTTAACCGGTACTTCGAGAAAGCCGGCCGGGGAGCTGTTTTTT. Its translation is CASSLTGTSRKPAGELFF. The chain recombines TRBV7-3 with TRBJ2-2; D call uncertain. Germline CDR1 reads SGHTA; CDR2 reads FQGTGA. V dropped 0 bases and J dropped 6 bases, with 20 bases sitting between them. The CDR3 runs 18 residues.